One and the same sample provided the 30 T cell receptor beta chains below, sequenced in a study of shared clonotypes between healthy human individuals. Profiling relied on immunoSEQ multiplex PCR, and the TCRdb table lists in-frame clones only, not all of them. Here the sample spans millions of clones, roughly 96% being singletons. The sample consisted of naive CD4+ T cells sorted from blood. Documented subset: CD45RA+ positively selected. The receptor source for this set is a man younger than 30 in good health.

The V call is TRBV5-1, the J call TRBJ2-7, with D hard to call. Trimming cost V 1 base and J 3 bases, with 8 bases left between them. CDR1 is SGHRS, CDR2 YFSETQ, per germline. The CDR3 has 13 amino acids. The CDR3 coding sequence is TGCGCCAGCAGCTTGCGAGAGGACTACGAGCAGTACTTC. This sequence encodes CASSLREDYEQYF.

This clone was seen only once. The chain employs TRBV4-3 and TRBJ2-3; maybe TRBD2 (7 bases). The V gene's germline CDR1 is LGHNA and CDR2 YSLEER. The CDR3 consists of 17 residues. The ends were cut back, 0 bases at V and 0 bases at J, with 13 bases in the middle. The CDR3 nucleotides are TGCGCCAGCAGCCAAGAACGGGGGGCCCCTAGCACAGATACGCAGTATTTT. Residues: CASSQERGAPSTDTQYF.

The rearrangement uses TRBV6-5 and TRBJ2-5, with D unclear. V shed 2 bases and J shed 3 bases, with 7 bases lying between them. From germline, CDR1 is MNHEY and CDR2 SVGAGI. The CDR3 consists of 13 residues. The CDR3 coding sequence is TGTGCCAGCAGTTACGCGGCGGAAGAGACCCAGTACTTC. This codes for CASSYAAEETQYF.

The chain is built from TRBV11-2 and TRBJ2-7, with 7 nucleotides matching TRBD1. The germline gives CDR1 SGHAT, CDR2 FQNNGV. The V and J ends lost 5 bases and 4 bases, in that order; junction bases with no gene match: 8. There are 14 residues in the CDR3. The CDR3 bases are TGTGCCAGCAGCCCCGACAGGGTAGGGTACGAGCAGTACTTC. This codes for CASSPDRVGYEQYF.

With regard to this clone: Other nucleotide sequences from this sample produce the same CDR3. The chain couples TRBV29-1 to TRBJ1-5; D possibly corresponds to TRBD1 (5 bases). This CDR3 is 13 amino acids long. Germline CDR1 is SQVTM and CDR2 is ANQGSEA. Trimming left V 6 bases short and J 3 bases short, with 12 bases between. This CDR3 reads CSVLQGLNQPQHF. The CDR3 nucleotides read TGCAGCGTACTCCAGGGCCTCAATCAGCCCCAGCATTTT.

This clone was seen only once. The chain couples TRBV6-1 to TRBJ1-4, with D possibly being TRBD1 (6 bases). V lost 6 bases and J lost 4, with 15 bases in between. This CDR3 has 15 amino acids. Germline V gene sequence: CDR1 MNHNS, CDR2 SASEGT. The CDR3 coding sequence is TGTGCCAGCAGGAACCCAGGACAGTTTAATGAAAAACTGTTTTTT. It encodes CASRNPGQFNEKLFF.

V usage is TRBV7-2 and J usage is TRBJ2-1, with D possibly called TRBD1 or TRBD2 (5 bases each). This CDR3 is built from 14 residues. Trimming cost V 5 bases and J 7 bases, with 15 bases left between them. Germline CDR1 is SGHTA and CDR2 is FQGNSA. The CDR3 nucleotides read TGTGCCAGCAGCCGATCGGGGACCGCAAATGAGCAGTTCTTC. Translating it yields CASSRSGTANEQFF.

The rearrangement uses TRBV5-6 and TRBJ2-7; D is perhaps TRBD1 (6 bases). V was shortened by 2 bases and J by 6 bases, with 15 bases between the two germline ends. The CDR3 consists of 14 residues. From germline, CDR1 is SGHDT and CDR2 YYEEEE. The CDR3 loop is CASSFTGLGLEQYF. In DNA, the CDR3 is TGTGCCAGCAGCTTCACAGGGTTGGGGCTCGAGCAGTACTTC.

The chain links TRBV11-2 to TRBJ1-1; no clear D gene. This CDR3 spans 15 amino acids. Deletions cut 1 base from V and 0 bases from J, with 9 bases between. Germline V gene lookup returns CDR1 SGHAT and CDR2 FQNNGV. The CDR3 DNA is TGTGCCAGCAGCTTAGCGCGGCTCATGAACACTGAAGCTTTCTTT. Amino acids: CASSLARLMNTEAFF.

Remarks on this clone: Other DNA sequences of this sample code for an identical CDR3. The chain is built from TRBV5-1 and TRBJ2-5, with TRBD1 matching 12 bases. The CDR3 loop spans 15 amino acids. Trimming at V came to 4 bases and at J to 5 bases, leaving 6 bases not matched to a gene. The V gene's germline CDR1 is SGHRS and CDR2 YFSETQ. Here the CDR3 reads CASSRGTGGEETQYF. CDR3 DNA: TGCGCCAGCAGCCGGGGGACAGGGGGCGAGGAGACCCAGTACTTC.

The J gene is TRBJ1-2, the V gene TRBV10-3, with 7 positions matching TRBD1. Per germline, CDR1 ENHRY and CDR2 SYGVKD. This CDR3 is built from 16 residues. Trimming at V came to 2 bases and at J to 8 bases, leaving 14 bases not matched to a gene. In nucleotides, the CDR3 is TGTGCCATCAGTGAGCTAGGGCAGGGGGAAGGGATCGGCTACACCTTC. This encodes CAISELGQGEGIGYTF.

The rearrangement links TRBV18 to TRBJ1-6; D unresolved. The V gene lost 3 bases and the J gene lost 0 bases, with 12 bases spanning the gap. The germline V gene has CDR1 KGHSH and CDR2 LQKENI. This CDR3 comprises 17 residues. CDR3 sequence (DNA): TGTGCCAGCTCACCCTCCCTTGGACGCTCCTATAATTCACCCCTCCACTTT. Translating gives CASSPSLGRSYNSPLHF.

This clone was counted once. This chain joins TRBV7-9 and TRBJ1-4; no clear D gene. Germline V gene data show CDR1 as SEHNR and CDR2 as FQNEAQ (reference sequence). The V gene lost 3 bases and the J gene lost 10 bases, with 15 bases spanning the gap. This CDR3 spans 14 amino acids. The DNA for the CDR3 is TGTGCCAGCAGCTTGACTGACGCCTGGGGAAAACTGTTTTTT. Its protein product is CASSLTDAWGKLFF.

This chain joins TRBV5-6 and TRBJ1-2, with a weak D call TRBD1 (5 bases). CDR1 SGHDT and CDR2 YYEEEE come from the germline V gene. The V gene lost 0 bases and the J gene lost 6 bases, with 15 bases spanning the gap. The CDR3 consists of 15 residues. CDR3 region: CASSLVGDLGDGYTF. The CDR3 DNA follows: TGTGCCAGCAGCTTGGTAGGGGACCTTGGGGATGGCTACACCTTC.

The chain uses TRBV6-6 and TRBJ2-7; 9 bases agree with TRBD1. In germline, CDR1 is MNHNY, CDR2 SVGAGI (reference sequence). V trimming: 4 bases; J trimming: 4 bases; junction bases outside the gene matches: 8. The CDR3 is made up of 15 amino acids. The CDR3 DNA is TGTGCCAGCAGTTTTCAAACAGGGGGCGCGTACGAGCAGTACTTC. Its protein product is CASSFQTGGAYEQYF.

This chain connects TRBV18 to TRBJ2-7, with 13 nucleotides matching TRBD2. V lost 5 bases, J lost 6 bases, and 10 bases stayed unmatched. The germline gives CDR1 KGHSH, CDR2 LQKENI. The CDR3 sequence is 16 residues long. CDR3 loop: CASSISRTSGSTEQYF. Written as DNA, the CDR3 is TGTGCCAGCTCAATTTCTCGGACTAGCGGGAGTACCGAGCAGTACTTC.

The V call is TRBV5-1, the J call TRBJ1-2; the D is unclear. The CDR3 is 16 residues long. The ends were cut back, 0 bases at V and 4 bases at J, with 16 bases in the middle. The V gene's germline CDR1 is SGHRS and CDR2 YFSETQ. CDR3 region: CASSLERGKGLYGYTF. CDR3 nucleotide sequence: TGCGCCAGCAGCTTGGAGAGAGGGAAAGGACTCTATGGCTACACCTTC.

The chain carries TRBV28 and TRBJ1-1, with 10 positions matching TRBD1. CDR3 length: 15 residues. V was pared by 5 bases and J by 5 bases, with 8 bases of the junction left unmatched. Germline values: CDR1 MDHEN, CDR2 SYDVKM. This chain's CDR3 is CASSRSRTGGTEAFF. DNA of the CDR3: TGTGCCAGCAGTAGATCGAGGACAGGGGGTACTGAAGCTTTCTTT.

The chain employs TRBV6-1 and TRBJ2-5; D possibly matches TRBD1 or TRBD2 (5 bases each). CDR3 size: 16 residues. The germline V gene encodes CDR1 MNHNS and CDR2 SASEGT. V was shortened by 3 bases and J by 5 bases, with 19 bases between the two germline ends. The chain's CDR3 is CASSDYLGTQVETQYF. The CDR3 DNA reads as TGTGCCAGCAGTGACTACCTAGGGACGCAGGTGGAGACCCAGTACTTC.

The chain combines TRBV6-6 with TRBJ2-1; D remains unclear. Germline V gives CDR1 MNHNY, CDR2 SVGAGI (reference sequence). V was trimmed by 5 bases and J by 5 bases, leaving 10 bases between them. The CDR3 length is 13 residues. CDR3 coding DNA: TGTGCCAGCAGTGTCCCCCCGGACAATGAGCAGTTCTTC. Translated: CASSVPPDNEQFF.

The chain employs TRBV9 and TRBJ1-4, with D unresolved. CDR3 size: 13 residues. Germline CDR1 is SGDLS and CDR2 is YYNGEE. Trimming took 1 base from V and 8 from J, leaving 9 bases between them. CDR3 bases: TGTGCCAGCAGCGTAAGCCCCCCCGAAAAACTGTTTTTT. This codes for CASSVSPPEKLFF. The whole variable domain, filled in from reference TRBV9 and TRBJ1-4, reads DSGVTQTPKHLITATGQRVTLRCSPRSGDLSVYWYQQSLDQGLQFLIQYYNGEERAKGNILERFSAQQFPDLHSELNLSSLELGDSALYFCASSVSPPEKLFFGSGTQLSVL.

This clone has a single count. The rearrangement uses TRBV13 and TRBJ2-7, with TRBD1 identical over 7 bases. The CDR3 runs 14 residues. Looked up from germline, CDR1 is PRHDT and CDR2 is FYEKMQ (reference sequence). V trimming: 5 bases; J trimming: 6 bases; junction bases outside the gene matches: 10. CDR3 bases: TGTGCCAGCAGCCAACAGGGGTGGTTAGGCGAGCAGTACTTC. Translating it yields CASSQQGWLGEQYF.

This chain uses TRBV6-6 with TRBJ1-5, with D perhaps TRBD1 (6 bases). Looked up from germline, CDR1 is MNHNY and CDR2 is SVGAGI (reference sequence). This CDR3 has 15 amino acids. V lost 5 bases and J lost 3, with 14 bases in between. The CDR3 coding sequence is TGTGCCAGCAGTCTTACAGGGCAGGTCAATCAGCCCCAGCATTTT. This sequence encodes CASSLTGQVNQPQHF.

The chain joins TRBV2 to TRBJ2-3; D is possibly TRBD1 or TRBD2 (6 bases each). This CDR3 contains 12 residues. V was cut by 9 bases and J by 4 bases, with 11 bases left in between. Germline CDR1 SNHLY, CDR2 FYNNEI. This chain's CDR3 is CARTRGADTQYF. The CDR3 DNA reads TGTGCCAGAACGAGGGGGGCAGATACGCAGTATTTT.

The V call is TRBV19, the J call TRBJ2-2; D perhaps matches TRBD1 (6 bases). In germline, CDR1 is LNHDA, CDR2 SQIVND (reference sequence). The ends were cut back, 4 bases at V and 4 bases at J, with 13 bases in the middle. This CDR3 is 15 amino acids long. CDR3 coding DNA: TGTGCCAGTAGTAGGCCAGGGGTTCCCACCGGGGAGCTGTTTTTT. It translates to CASSRPGVPTGELFF.

The rearrangement uses TRBV6-5 and TRBJ2-7; TRBD1 agrees at 8 bases. With V trimmed by 7 bases and J by 5 bases, 7 bases remained unmatched. Looked up from germline, CDR1 is MNHEY and CDR2 is SVGAGI. CDR3 length: 13 amino acids. The CDR3 loop reads CASKTGGRDEQYF. In DNA form, the CDR3 reads TGTGCCAGCAAAACAGGGGGACGGGACGAGCAGTACTTC.

The CDR3 nucleotides read TGCGCCAGCAGCCAAGATAGGACTAGCGGGAGTCCGAACGAGCAGTACTTC. Translating it yields CASSQDRTSGSPNEQYF. The chain employs TRBV4-3 and TRBJ2-7; 13 bases align to TRBD2. Trimming at V came to 0 bases and at J to 5 bases, leaving 7 bases not matched to a gene. CDR3 length: 17 residues. Per germline, CDR1 LGHNA and CDR2 YSLEER.

The chain recombines TRBV6-1 with TRBJ1-5; 8 bases line up with TRBD1. This CDR3 spans 15 amino acids. V was pared by 10 bases and J by 0 bases, with 8 bases of the junction left unmatched. Germline V gene lookup returns CDR1 MNHNS and CDR2 SASEGT. CDR3 in DNA: TGTGCCACCCAGGGGGCTCACACTAGCAATCAGCCCCAGCATTTT. Translated: CATQGAHTSNQPQHF.

This clone was seen just once. The chain joins TRBV2 to TRBJ1-1; tentative D call: TRBD1 (5 bases). Germline-derived CDR1 and CDR2 are SNHLY and FYNNEI. The CDR3 loop spans 12 amino acids. V lost 3 bases and J lost 5, with 7 bases in between. The CDR3 protein is CASSDWTTEAFF. CDR3 DNA sequence: TGTGCCAGCAGTGACTGGACAACTGAAGCTTTCTTT.

The CDR3 reads CASSQAAGGPQETQYF. The CDR3 nucleotides are TGCGCCAGCAGCCAAGCAGCGGGGGGGCCGCAAGAGACCCAGTACTTC. The rearrangement joins TRBV4-1 to TRBJ2-5, with 10 bases that match TRBD2. V lost 1 base to trimming and J lost 2 bases; unmatched junction nucleotides: 4. Germline V CDR1 and CDR2: MGHRA, YSYEKL. The CDR3 length is 16 residues.